Sequencing of this TCR beta chain was carried out in a study of control samples from healthy donors and cancer patients. Germline CDR1 is SEHNR and CDR2 is FQNEAQ (reference sequence). This CDR3 spans 15 amino acids. The J segment lost 9 bases and the V segment lost 5 bases, leaving 11 bases of the junction unmatched. Method: immunoSEQ multiplex PCR; TCRdb's copy keeps in-frame clones and lacks some. The table records 150,000 to 180,000 clones, approximately 94% of them present only once. The clonotype comes from a man in his forties in good health. Sequencing used blood. The gene calls are TRBV7-9 and TRBJ2-1, with TRBD1 matching 9 bases. CDR3 bases: TGTGCCAGCAGCGGGCACAGGGGGCGGGATAGTGAGCAGTTCTTC. Translating gives CASSGHRGRDSEQFF.